This T cell receptor beta chain was captured in a study of T cell responses to AZD1222 COVID-19 vaccine. Overall study results and limits: Repertoire collection took place solely once the T cell response had peaked. Spike-specific TCR breadth and depth went up after people got two AZD1222 doses.

The junction had 14 bases not matched to a gene; V was cut back by 0 bases and J by 9 bases. This CDR3 has 16 amino acids. Germline-derived CDR1 and CDR2 are SQVTM and ANQGSEA. Using immunoSEQ multiplex PCR, the repertoire was profiled, and TCRdb retains in-frame clones only, with some absent. Among approximately 64,000 clones listed, around 90% were seen once. A remark on this clone: Antigen unknown.

The V call is TRBV29-1, the J call TRBJ2-1; 7 bases line up with TRBD2. This receptor was taken from an adult who received the MenACWY meningococcal vaccine as a control. The material was peripheral blood, obtained 28 days after the second dose of the MenACWY control vaccine. The CDR3 is CSVEDPLSGIRGEQFF. The CDR3 coding sequence is TGCAGCGTTGAAGATCCCTTGAGCGGGATAAGAGGTGAGCAGTTCTTC.